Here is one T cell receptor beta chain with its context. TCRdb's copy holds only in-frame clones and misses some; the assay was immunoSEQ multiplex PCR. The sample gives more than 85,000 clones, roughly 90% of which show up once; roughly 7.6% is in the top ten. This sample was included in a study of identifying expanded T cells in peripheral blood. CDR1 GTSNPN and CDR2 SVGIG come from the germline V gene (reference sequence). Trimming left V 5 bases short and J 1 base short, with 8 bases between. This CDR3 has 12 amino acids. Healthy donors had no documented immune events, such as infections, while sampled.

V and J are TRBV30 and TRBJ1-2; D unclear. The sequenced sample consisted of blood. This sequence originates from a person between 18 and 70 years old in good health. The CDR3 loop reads CAWDSYNYGYTF. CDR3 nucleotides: TGTGCCTGGGACTCCTATAACTATGGCTACACCTTC.